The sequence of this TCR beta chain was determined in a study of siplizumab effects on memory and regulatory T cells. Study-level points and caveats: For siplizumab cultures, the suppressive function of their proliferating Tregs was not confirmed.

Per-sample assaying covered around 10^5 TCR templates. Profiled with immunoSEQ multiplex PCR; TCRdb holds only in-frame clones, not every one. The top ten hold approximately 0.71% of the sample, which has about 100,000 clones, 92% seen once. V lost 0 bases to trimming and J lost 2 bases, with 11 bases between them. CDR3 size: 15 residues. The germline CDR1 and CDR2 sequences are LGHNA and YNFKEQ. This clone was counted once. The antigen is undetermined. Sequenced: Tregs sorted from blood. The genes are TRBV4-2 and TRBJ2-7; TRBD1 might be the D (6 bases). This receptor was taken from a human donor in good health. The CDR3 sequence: CASSQDPGDAYEQYF. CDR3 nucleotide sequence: TGTGCCAGCAGCCAAGATCCAGGGGATGCCTACGAGCAGTACTTC.